These 25 T cell receptor beta chains share one sample of origin, sequenced in a study of cytomegalovirus exposure and HLA in healthy donors. It was with 60 Vbeta and 13 Jbeta primers that the PCR ran. Profiling relied on immunoSEQ multiplex PCR, and the TCRdb table lists in-frame clones only, not all of them. The profile shows 200,000 or so clones, 84% of them singletons. The sequenced sample consisted of PBMCs. These receptors originate from a woman between 45 and 60 years old in good health and CMV-seropositive.

The chain links TRBV2 to TRBJ1-4, with TRBD1 identical over 9 bases. This CDR3 region has 14 residues. Trimming cost V 7 bases and J 8 bases; bases outside gene matches: 8. CDR1 is SNHLY and CDR2 is FYNNEI in the germline V gene. CDR3 sequence reads: CASKMDRGDEKLFF. For the CDR3, the DNA is TGTGCCAGCAAGATGGACAGGGGAGACGAAAAACTGTTTTTT.

There are a few counts of this clone. The chain links TRBV9 to TRBJ1-2, with a weak D call TRBD1 (6 bases). Per the germline V gene, CDR1 is SGDLS and CDR2 is YYNGEE. The CDR3 is made up of 17 amino acids. Trimming cost V 4 bases and J 5 bases, with 24 bases left between them. As DNA, the CDR3 is TGTGCCAGCAGCCCGAGGGAAGGACCCGCGGGGGCTTATGGCTACACCTTC. This translates into CASSPREGPAGAYGYTF. Looking up the rest from reference TRBV9 and TRBJ1-2 gives the full variable domain: DSGVTQTPKHLITATGQRVTLRCSPRSGDLSVYWYQQSLDQGLQFLIQYYNGEERAKGNILERFSAQQFPDLHSELNLSSLELGDSALYFCASSPREGPAGAYGYTFGSGTRLTVV.

The chain couples TRBV4-1 to TRBJ2-1; TRBD1 agrees at 8 bases. V gave up 4 bases and J gave up 9 bases; unmatched junction bases: 8. CDR3 length: 14 residues. Germline V lookup: CDR1 MGHRA, CDR2 YSYEKL. The CDR3 sequence is CASSRGQGLGEQFF. CDR3 DNA: TGCGCCAGCAGCCGAGGACAGGGTTTGGGTGAGCAGTTCTTC.

This rearrangement joins TRBV6-5 to TRBJ2-2, with TRBD1 matching over 8 bases. The ends lost 6 bases at V and 1 base at J; junction bases unmatched: 4. The CDR3 runs to 15 residues. In germline, CDR1 is MNHEY, CDR2 SVGAGI. CDR3 in DNA: TGTGCCAGCAGGAAGGACAGGGTGAACACCGGGGAGCTGTTTTTT. Translation: CASRKDRVNTGELFF.

This chain connects TRBV7-9 to TRBJ1-2, with D unclear. The germline V gene has CDR1 SEHNR and CDR2 FQNEAQ (reference sequence). The CDR3 is 13 residues long. V was clipped by 3 bases and J by 8 bases, with 13 bases between them. The CDR3 spells CASSFGSPRGYTF. The CDR3 DNA follows: TGTGCCAGCAGCTTCGGGTCCCCCCGGGGCTACACCTTC.

The rearrangement joins TRBV6-1 to TRBJ2-7, with no clear D. CDR3 length equals 13 residues. Between the trimmed V and J ends, which lost 4 bases and 3 bases, there was a span of 10 bases. Germline CDR1 and CDR2: MNHNS and SASEGT. The CDR3 region is CASSASISYEQYF. In DNA form, the CDR3 reads TGTGCCAGCAGTGCCTCAATTAGCTACGAGCAGTACTTC.

This sequence joins TRBV6-1 and TRBJ1-2; D not certain. Germline V gene data show CDR1 as MNHNS and CDR2 as SASEGT. This CDR3 has 13 amino acids. V dropped 5 bases and J dropped 1 base, with 8 bases sitting between them. The CDR3 loop is CASSNGVNYGYTF. The CDR3 DNA sequence: TGTGCCAGCAGTAACGGTGTTAACTATGGCTACACCTTC.

V usage is TRBV18 and J usage is TRBJ2-6, with 12 bases aligning to TRBD2. The J segment lost 4 bases and the V segment lost 5 bases, leaving 9 bases of the junction unmatched. The CDR3 covers 18 residues. Germline V gene data show CDR1 as KGHSH and CDR2 as LQKENI. This CDR3 is CASSSGLAGPSGANVLTF. In nucleotides, the CDR3 is TGTGCCAGCTCATCAGGACTAGCGGGGCCTTCGGGGGCCAACGTCCTGACTTTC.

For this clone: The sample contains more than one DNA sequence encoding this CDR3. The chain joins TRBV11-2 to TRBJ2-3, with a weak D call TRBD1 (5 bases). V lost 1 base to trimming and J lost 2 bases, with 7 bases between them. The CDR3 is 14 residues long. Germline CDR1 is SGHAT and CDR2 is FQNNGV. CDR3 in DNA: TGTGCCAGCAGCTTAGGGGGCCCCACAGATACGCAGTATTTT. Its translation is CASSLGGPTDTQYF.

The V call is TRBV27, the J call TRBJ1-5; D call uncertain. V was trimmed by 6 bases and J by 5 bases, leaving 14 bases between them. The CDR3 sequence is 14 residues long. Per germline, CDR1 MNHEY and CDR2 SMNVEV (reference sequence). CDR3 DNA sequence: TGTGCCAGCAGCTACCGGTCGTCGGATCAGCCCCAGCATTTT. Its translation: CASSYRSSDQPQHF.

The rearrangement joins TRBV6-5 to TRBJ1-1, with a weak D call TRBD1 (5 bases). The germline V gene encodes CDR1 MNHEY and CDR2 SVGAGI. The CDR3 covers 12 residues. V was trimmed by 5 bases and J by 6 bases, leaving 10 bases between them. In DNA, the CDR3 is TGTGCCAGCAGTCCCTCCAGGGCTGAAGCTTTCTTT. Protein product: CASSPSRAEAFF.

The rearrangement links TRBV5-1 to TRBJ2-5, with 7 bases matching TRBD2. The CDR3 is 13 residues long. The V segment lost 5 bases and the J segment 2 bases; nucleotides outside the gene matches: 3. Germline loops: CDR1 SGHRS, CDR2 YFSETQ. This chain's CDR3 is CASRGGSQETQYF. The CDR3 DNA follows: TGCGCCAGCAGGGGGGGGTCTCAAGAGACCCAGTACTTC.

V is TRBV5-1 and J is TRBJ1-6; a weak D match, TRBD1 (6 bases). V was pared by 4 bases and J by 4 bases, with 9 bases between. The CDR3 has 14 amino acids. In germline, CDR1 is SGHRS, CDR2 YFSETQ. In DNA, the CDR3 is TGCGCCAGCAGCCTACAGGGATATAATTCACCCCTCCACTTT. It specifies CASSLQGYNSPLHF.

The table lists this clone with a count of one. The CDR3 sequence is CASSQRPGQTNTEAFF. The CDR3 nucleotides are TGTGCCAGTAGCCAGAGACCGGGACAGACGAACACTGAAGCTTTCTTT. This chain connects TRBV19 to TRBJ1-1, with 7 bases identical to TRBD1. The V gene's germline CDR1 is LNHDA and CDR2 SQIVND (reference sequence). The CDR3 loop spans 16 amino acids. Trimming took 6 bases from V and 1 from J; bases not matched to a gene: 11.

This clone was seen just once. J is TRBJ1-5 and V is TRBV7-2, with D perhaps matching TRBD1 (5 bases). The germline V gene has CDR1 SGHTA and CDR2 FQGNSA. The CDR3 contains 15 residues. V shed 2 bases and J shed 7 bases, with 15 bases lying between them. CDR3 DNA sequence: TGTGCCAGCAGCTTAATGGGAGGGCGGGGGCAGCCCCAGCATTTT. This sequence encodes CASSLMGGRGQPQHF.

The CDR3 reads CASGPDSSTDTQYF. The CDR3 nucleotides read TGTGCCAGCGGGCCGGACTCAAGCACAGATACGCAGTATTTT. V gene TRBV7-2 combines with J gene TRBJ2-3, with D perhaps TRBD2 (5 bases). V gave up 8 bases and J gave up 0 bases, with 12 bases separating them. Germline CDR1 and CDR2: SGHTA and FQGNSA. The CDR3 extends over 14 amino acids. Full variable domain (outside the CDR3, taken from reference TRBV7-2 and TRBJ2-3): GAGVSQSPSNKVTEKGKDVELRCDPISGHTALYWYRQSLGQGLEFLIYFQGNSAPDKSGLPSDRFSAERTGGSVSTLTIQRTQQEDSAVYLCASGPDSSTDTQYFGPGTRLTVL.

V is TRBV7-8 and J is TRBJ2-7, with TRBD2 identical over 7 bases. V lost 1 base to trimming and J lost 2 bases; unmatched junction nucleotides: 5. The CDR3 loop spans 15 amino acids. The germline V gene has CDR1 SGHVS and CDR2 FQNEAQ. CDR3 nucleotide sequence: TGTGCCAGCAGCTTAGGAGCTAGCGGAACCTACGAGCAGTACTTC. It specifies CASSLGASGTYEQYF. Full variable domain (rest looked up from reference TRBV7-8 and TRBJ2-7): GAGVSQSPRYKVAKRGQDVALRCDPISGHVSLFWYQQALGQGPEFLTYFQNEAQLDKSGLPSDRFFAERPEGSVSTLKIQRTQQEDSAVYLCASSLGASGTYEQYFGPGTRLTVT.

The chain links TRBV28 to TRBJ1-6; possibly TRBD1 for D (6 bases). Germline CDR1 reads MDHEN; CDR2 reads SYDVKM. The CDR3 runs to 15 residues. The V end was cut by 1 base, the J end by 7 bases, with 11 bases between. In DNA form, the CDR3 reads TGTGCCAGCAGTTTATTGGACAGATTAAATTCACCCCTCCACTTT. This sequence encodes CASSLLDRLNSPLHF.

The chain joins TRBV9 to TRBJ2-5, with a weak D call TRBD2 (5 bases). Germline V gives CDR1 SGDLS, CDR2 YYNGEE. The CDR3 length is 12 residues. Trimming removed 2 bases at V and 7 bases at J, with 9 bases between. This CDR3 is CASSVGEGTQYF. In DNA, the CDR3 is TGTGCCAGCAGCGTTGGAGAGGGGACCCAGTACTTC. Full variable domain (outside the CDR3, taken from reference TRBV9 and TRBJ2-5): DSGVTQTPKHLITATGQRVTLRCSPRSGDLSVYWYQQSLDQGLQFLIQYYNGEERAKGNILERFSAQQFPDLHSELNLSSLELGDSALYFCASSVGEGTQYFGPGTRLLVL.

This clone has just one count. The CDR3 protein is CASGGSAGALQETQYF. The CDR3 coding sequence is TGTGCCAGCGGAGGTTCGGCGGGGGCCCTCCAAGAGACCCAGTACTTC. The rearrangement links TRBV5-4 to TRBJ2-5; D perhaps matches TRBD2 (7 bases). Between the trimmed V and J ends, which lost 7 bases and 1 base, there was a span of 20 bases. CDR3 length equals 16 residues. Germline values: CDR1 SGHNT, CDR2 YYREEE (reference sequence).

This rearrangement joins TRBV9 to TRBJ1-3; TRBD1 agrees at 10 bases. V shed 3 bases and J 2 bases; nucleotides not matched to a gene: 5. The CDR3 consists of 16 residues. CDR1 SGDLS and CDR2 YYNGEE come from the germline V gene. Here the CDR3 DNA reads TGTGCCAGCAGCGCCCGGGGACAGGGGCCTGGAAACACCATATATTTT. This codes for CASSARGQGPGNTIYF.

The CDR3 region is CATSNRGGMETQYF. The CDR3 coding sequence is TGTGCCACCAGCAATCGGGGGGGCATGGAGACCCAGTACTTC. The V call is TRBV15, the J call TRBJ2-5, with 8 bases that match TRBD2. Germline assignment: CDR1 LNHNV and CDR2 YYDKDF (reference sequence). The CDR3 totals 14 residues. J gave up 5 bases and V 4 bases, and 6 bases lay outside the gene matches.

V and J are TRBV29-1 and TRBJ2-5, with 12 bases that match TRBD1. CDR1 and CDR2 (germline): SQVTM, ANQGSEA. The CDR3 is 14 amino acids. Germline trimming cut 6 bases from V and 4 bases from J; bases unmatched to any gene: 6. CDR3 nucleotides: TGCAGCGTGGCCGGGACAGGGGGCGGAGAGACCCAGTACTTC. Encoded protein: CSVAGTGGGETQYF.

In this sample, this clone turned up once. The chain recombines TRBV7-3 with TRBJ2-5, with TRBD1 matching 7 bases. Germline assignment: CDR1 SGHTA and CDR2 FQGTGA. Trimming removed 4 bases from V and 4 bases from J; junction bases left unmatched: 12. This CDR3 has 16 residues. The CDR3 bases are TGTGCCAGCAGCTCGAGAACCGGGACAGAGAGAGAGACCCAGTACTTC. It translates to CASSSRTGTERETQYF.

V usage is TRBV6-5 and J usage is TRBJ2-5; maybe TRBD1 (6 bases). The DNA end lines up better with TRBJ2-7; the J call may be wrong. This CDR3 comprises 12 residues. Germline V CDR1 and CDR2: MNHEY, SVGAGI. The CDR3 coding sequence is TGTGCCAGCAGTCGGGACACCTACGAGCAGTACTTC. It translates to CASSRDTYEQYF.